The clone carrying this TCR beta chain was counted between two and nine times. The antigen remains unidentified. The sample belongs to a study of T cell repertoires in cytomegalovirus infection. Study-wide background: Used in the study were CMV epitopes, some recently identified and HLA-C-restricted, others well-studied and HLA-B-restricted. Public TCR beta signatures provided an indication of both CMV infection and a matching HLA type. Study findings and constraints: It was HLA-C-restricted CMV-specific TCR beta clonotypes that dominated the response ex vivo.

Trimming cost V 4 bases and J 7 bases, with 14 bases left between them. Germline V CDR1 and CDR2: SEHNR, FQNEAQ (reference sequence). The CDR3 runs to 14 residues. TCRdb reprocessed the reads with MiXCR, giving one entry per CDR3 protein. The sample yields about 890,000 distinct CDR3 sequences, around 29% seen once. This clonotype was obtained from a human donor in good health (CMV status not recorded). Some clones in this sample may be carry-over from other donors' samples. The rearrangement links TRBV7-9 to TRBJ2-1; D perhaps matches TRBD2 (6 bases). This specimen consisted of cultured CD8+ T cells from PBMCs, obtained from culture after CMV antigen stimulation. For the CDR3, the DNA is TGTGCCAGCAGCTACAGACTAGTACCTAATGAGCAGTTCTTC. Encoded protein: CASSYRLVPNEQFF.